The T cell receptor beta chain described here comes from a study of radiotherapy plus CTLA-4 blockade in lung cancer. Germline CDR1 and CDR2: SGHRS and YFSETQ. With 1 base clipped from V and 5 bases from J, the junction kept 7 bases outside the gene matches. CDR3 length: 16 amino acids. Using immunoSEQ multiplex PCR, the repertoire was profiled, and TCRdb retains in-frame clones only, with some absent. The sample holds 55,000 or so clones; about 80% are singletons and the top ten take approximately 6.1%. V gene TRBV5-1 combines with J gene TRBJ2-7; TRBD2 aligns across 12 bases. This receptor was identified in a human donor with non-small cell lung cancer whose response to radiotherapy plus ipilimumab could not be evaluated. The sample consisted of peripheral blood, taken from a patient treated with radiotherapy plus ipilimumab. CDR3 nucleotide sequence: TGCGCCAGCAGCTTGCAGACTAGCGGGAGTACCAACGAGCAGTACTTC. As protein: CASSLQTSGSTNEQYF.